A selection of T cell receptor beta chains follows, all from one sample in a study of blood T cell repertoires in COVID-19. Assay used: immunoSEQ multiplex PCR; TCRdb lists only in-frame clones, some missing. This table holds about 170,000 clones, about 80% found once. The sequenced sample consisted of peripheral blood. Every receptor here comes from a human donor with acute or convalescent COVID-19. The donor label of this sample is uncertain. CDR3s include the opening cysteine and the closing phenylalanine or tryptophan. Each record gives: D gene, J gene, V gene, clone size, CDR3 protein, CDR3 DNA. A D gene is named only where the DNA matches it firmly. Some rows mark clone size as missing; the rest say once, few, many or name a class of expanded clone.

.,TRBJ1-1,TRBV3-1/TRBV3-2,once,CASSHGSRGAFF,TGTGCCAGCAGCCATGGGTCCCGAGGGGCTTTCTTT
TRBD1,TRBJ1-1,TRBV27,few,CASSLTGGFNTEAFF,TGTGCCAGCAGTTTGACAGGGGGTTTCAACACTGAAGCTTTCTTT
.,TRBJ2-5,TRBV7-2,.,CASSLVSFQETQYF,TGTGCCAGCAGCTTGGTGAGCTTCCAAGAGACCCAGTACTTC
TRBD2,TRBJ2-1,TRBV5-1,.,CASSLVAGAGREQFF,TGCGCCAGCAGCTTGGTAGCGGGGGCAGGGAGGGAGCAGTTCTTC
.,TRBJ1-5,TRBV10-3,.,CAIGRGGGGNQPQHF,TGTGCCATCGGTCGCGGGGGAGGAGGCAATCAGCCCCAGCATTTT
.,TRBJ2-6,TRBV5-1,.,CASSLVWGPLLSGANVLTF,TGCGCCAGCAGCTTGGTCTGGGGCCCTCTACTCTCTGGGGCCAACGTCCTGACTTTC
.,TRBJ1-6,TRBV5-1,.,CASSLDGNHNSPLHF,TGCGCCAGCAGCTTGGACGGGAACCATAATTCACCCCTCCACTTT
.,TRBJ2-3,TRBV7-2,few,CASSLGGERADTQYF,TGTGCCAGCAGCTTAGGTGGGGAGAGGGCAGATACGCAGTATTTT
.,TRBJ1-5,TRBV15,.,CATSREGGAGQPQHF,TGTGCCACCAGCAGAGAGGGGGGGGCCGGTCAGCCCCAGCATTTT
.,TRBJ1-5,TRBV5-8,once,CASSLSGGNQPQHF,TGTGCCAGCAGCTTGTCAGGGGGCAATCAGCCCCAGCATTTT
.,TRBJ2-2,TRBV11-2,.,CASSPDSTNTGELFF,TGTGCCAGCAGCCCAGACAGTACGAACACCGGGGAGCTGTTTTTT
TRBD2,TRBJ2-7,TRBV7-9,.,CASSLGSAGGPYEQYF,TGTGCCAGCAGCTTAGGGTCGGCGGGGGGTCCCTACGAGCAGTACTTC
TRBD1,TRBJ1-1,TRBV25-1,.,CASPIHRGPRPPTEAFF,TGTGCCAGCCCTATACACAGGGGGCCCCGGCCCCCCACTGAAGCTTTCTTT
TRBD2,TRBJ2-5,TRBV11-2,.,CASSLGVLAKQETQYF,TGTGCCAGCAGCTTAGGAGTACTAGCGAAGCAAGAGACCCAGTACTTC
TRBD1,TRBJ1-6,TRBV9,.,CASSVEDRAYSYNSPLHF,TGTGCCAGCAGCGTAGAGGACAGGGCCTACTCCTATAATTCACCCCTCCACTTT
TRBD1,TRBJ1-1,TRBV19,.,CASTGRRGQGTNTEAFF,TGTGCCAGTACGGGGCGCAGAGGACAGGGTACGAACACTGAAGCTTTCTTT
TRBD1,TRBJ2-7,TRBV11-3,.,CASSLESGGTERYF,TGTGCCAGCAGCTTAGAATCAGGGGGAACCGAGCGGTACTTC
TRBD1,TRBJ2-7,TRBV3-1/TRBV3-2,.,CASSQTRDRVIEQYF,TGTGCCAGCAGCCAGACCCGGGACAGGGTCATCGAGCAGTACTTC
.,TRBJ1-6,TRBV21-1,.,CASSRCPRSSYNSPLHF,TGTGCCAGCAGCAGATGTCCACGGAGCTCCTATAATTCACCCCTCCACTTT
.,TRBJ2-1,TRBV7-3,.,CASSLMPRSSYNEQFF,TGTGCCAGCAGCTTAATGCCTAGGAGCTCCTACAATGAGCAGTTCTTC
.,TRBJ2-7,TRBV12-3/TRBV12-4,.,CASSRESEQYF,TGTGCCAGCAGTAGGGAGAGCGAGCAGTACTTC
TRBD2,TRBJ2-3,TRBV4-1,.,CASRLGLAETDTQYF,TGCGCCAGCAGACTAGGACTAGCGGAAACAGATACGCAGTATTTT
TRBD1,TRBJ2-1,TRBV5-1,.,CASSLAPRTGGYNEQFF,TGCGCCAGCAGCTTGGCCCCCCGGACAGGTGGGTACAATGAGCAGTTCTTC
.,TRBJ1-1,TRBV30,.,CAWRGLQGRTEAFF,TGTGCCTGGAGGGGCCTCCAGGGGCGGACTGAAGCTTTCTTT
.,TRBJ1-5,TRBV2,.,CASSRQGINQPQHF,TGTGCCAGCAGTCGGCAGGGGATCAATCAGCCCCAGCATTTT
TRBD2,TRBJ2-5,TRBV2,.,CASRRTSAPGGTQYF,TGTGCCAGCAGGCGGACTAGCGCCCCTGGGGGGACCCAGTACTTC
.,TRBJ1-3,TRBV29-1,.,CSVVTGTGNTIYF,TGCAGCGTAGTCACAGGGACTGGAAACACCATATATTTT
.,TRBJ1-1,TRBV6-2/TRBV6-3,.,CASSYGRNTEAFF,TGTGCCAGCAGTTATGGCAGGAACACTGAAGCTTTCTTT
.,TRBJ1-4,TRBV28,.,CASSFIWRDPRGDNEKLFF,TGTGCCAGCAGTTTTATATGGCGGGACCCTCGGGGTGATAATGAAAAACTGTTTTTT
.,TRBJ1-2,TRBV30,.,CAWSPDPTGRGYTF,TGTGCCTGGAGCCCCGACCCTACAGGGAGAGGCTACACCTTC
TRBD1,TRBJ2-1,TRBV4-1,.,CASSTYRGKNNEQFF,TGCGCCAGCAGCACTTACAGGGGGAAAAACAATGAGCAGTTCTTC
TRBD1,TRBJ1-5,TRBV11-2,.,CASSQSGGKNNQPQHF,TGTGCCAGCAGCCAGTCAGGGGGTAAGAACAATCAGCCCCAGCATTTT
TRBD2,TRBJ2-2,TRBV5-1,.,CASSLARDSRGFGGELFF,TGCGCCAGCAGCTTGGCGAGAGACTCGCGGGGGTTTGGCGGGGAGCTGTTTTTT
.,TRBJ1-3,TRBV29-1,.,CSVEDPQSGNTIYF,TGCAGCGTTGAAGATCCACAGTCTGGAAACACCATATATTTT